This T cell receptor (beta chain) stems from a study of T cell responses to AZD1222 COVID-19 vaccine. CDR1 SNHLY and CDR2 FYNNEI come from the germline V gene. Trimming pared 6 bases from V and 2 bases from J, leaving 11 bases between. This CDR3 has 13 residues. Broader study findings: Reportedly, nearly half the spike-specific TCRs target unmutated variant regions. Breadth and depth of Spike-specific TCRs rose after two AZD1222 doses. AZD1222 recipients seropositive at baseline numbered only 5 or 6.

As for this clone: As yet, its antigen is unknown.

Generated by immunoSEQ multiplex PCR, the TCRdb table keeps only in-frame clones and is missing some. The sample contains 85,000 to 100,000 clones, around 90% of which appear only once. This specimen was peripheral blood, taken on day 0 of AZD1222 vaccination. This TCR was recovered from an adult in good health. This chain links TRBV2 with TRBJ2-7; D remains ambiguous. The CDR3 protein is CASRADGAYEQYF. In DNA form, the CDR3 reads TGTGCCAGCAGGGCCGACGGAGCCTACGAGCAGTACTTC.